The 7 T cell receptor beta chains given below trace back to one sample, sequenced in a study of T cell responses to AZD1222 COVID-19 vaccine. Method: immunoSEQ multiplex PCR; TCRdb's copy keeps in-frame clones and lacks some. This sample yields just over 150,000 clones, of which about 90% are seen a single time; roughly 10% belongs to the top ten. This material consisted of peripheral blood, taken 28 days after the second AZD1222 dose. The receptors originated from an adult who received the AZD1222 COVID-19 vaccine.

The chain recombines TRBV6-5 with TRBJ1-5, with D tentatively TRBD1 (6 bases). The CDR3 is made up of 15 amino acids. CDR1 is MNHEY, CDR2 SVGAGI, per germline. V was pared by 0 bases and J by 1 base, with 7 bases between. The CDR3 bases are TGTGCCAGCAGTTACTCACAGGGAAGCAATCAGCCCCAGCATTTT. Its translation is CASSYSQGSNQPQHF.

The chain carries TRBV3-1 (or the pseudogene TRBV3-2) and TRBJ1-3; D is perhaps TRBD1 (5 bases). The germline V gene has CDR1 LGHDT and CDR2 YNNKEL (reference sequence). The CDR3 spans 14 residues. V lost 1 base, J lost 4 bases, and 8 bases lay in between. The chain's CDR3 is CASSQGGIGNTIYF. The CDR3 DNA reads TGTGCCAGCAGCCAAGGGGGGATCGGAAACACCATATATTTT.

This chain joins TRBV5-6 and TRBJ1-2, with 8 bases lining up with TRBD1. Germline V CDR1 and CDR2: SGHDT, YYEEEE. The CDR3 contains 18 residues. After removal of 2 bases from V and 4 bases from J, the junction contained 16 bases not matched to a gene. CDR3 bases: TGTGCCAGCAGCTTTCTCACCCGGATGACAGGGGATGGCTATGGCTACACCTTC. It translates to CASSFLTRMTGDGYGYTF.

The chain uses TRBV30 and TRBJ1-2; TRBD1 is a possible D gene (5 bases). This CDR3 comprises 11 residues. Looked up from germline, CDR1 is GTSNPN and CDR2 is SVGIG (reference sequence). Trimming left V 1 base short and J 12 bases short, with 12 bases between. The CDR3 region is CAWSAGLGHTF. CDR3 bases: TGTGCCTGGAGTGCAGGGTTGGGGCACACCTTC.

The chain joins TRBV7-8 to TRBJ2-1, with 9 bases identical to TRBD2. The V gene's germline CDR1 is SGHVS and CDR2 FQNEAQ. This CDR3 is built from 15 residues. J gave up 10 bases and V 1 base, and 8 bases lay outside the gene matches. In DNA form, the CDR3 reads TGTGCCAGCAGCTTAGGGAGTAGCGGGAGCCAAGAGCAGTTCTTC. Translating gives CASSLGSSGSQEQFF.

The chain links TRBV6-5 to TRBJ2-3, with 9 bases matching TRBD1. The ends lost 6 bases at V and 3 bases at J; junction bases unmatched: 7. The CDR3 loop spans 15 amino acids. Germline V gene sequence: CDR1 MNHEY, CDR2 SVGAGI. CDR3 region: CASSTGTGHTDTQYF. DNA of the CDR3: TGTGCCAGCAGCACCGGGACAGGGCATACAGATACGCAGTATTTT.

This rearrangement joins TRBV2 to TRBJ1-2; D is ambiguous. Germline assignment: CDR1 SNHLY and CDR2 FYNNEI. The CDR3 length is 13 residues. The V and J ends lost 5 bases and 2 bases respectively, with 9 bases between them. The CDR3 region is CASSPDGNYGYTF. The CDR3 DNA follows: TGTGCCAGCAGTCCGGACGGAAACTATGGCTACACCTTC. Based on the CDR3 plus reference TRBV2 and TRBJ1-2, the full variable domain is EPEVTQTPSHQVTQMGQEVILRCVPISNHLYFYWYRQILGQKVEFLVSFYNNEISEKSEIFDDQFSVERPDGSNFTLKIRSTKLEDSAMYFCASSPDGNYGYTFGSGTRLTVV.